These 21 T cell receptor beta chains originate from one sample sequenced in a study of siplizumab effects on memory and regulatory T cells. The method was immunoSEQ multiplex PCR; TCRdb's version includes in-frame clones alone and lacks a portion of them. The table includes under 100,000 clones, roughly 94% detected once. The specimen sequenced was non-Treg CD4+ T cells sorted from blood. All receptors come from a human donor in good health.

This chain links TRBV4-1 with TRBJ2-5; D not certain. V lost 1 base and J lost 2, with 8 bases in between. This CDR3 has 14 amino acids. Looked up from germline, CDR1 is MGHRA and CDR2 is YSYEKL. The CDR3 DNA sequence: TGCGCCAGCAGCCAAGCGGGCCGGCAAGAGACCCAGTACTTC. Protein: CASSQAGRQETQYF.

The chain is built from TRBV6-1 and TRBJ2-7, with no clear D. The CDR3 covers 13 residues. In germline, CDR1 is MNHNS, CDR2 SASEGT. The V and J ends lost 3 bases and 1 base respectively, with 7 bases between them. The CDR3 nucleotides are TGTGCCAGCAGTGACAGGTCTTCCTACGAGCAGTACTTC. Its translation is CASSDRSSYEQYF.

DNA of the CDR3: TGTGCCTGGAGTCCCAAAGGAGCGAGCAGGGGGTATCAGCCCCAGCATTTT. Its translation: CAWSPKGASRGYQPQHF. The V gene is TRBV30, the J gene TRBJ1-5; the match to TRBD1 covers 7 bases. Unmatched junction bases numbered 15, after V lost 2 bases and J lost 5 bases. Germline loops: CDR1 GTSNPN, CDR2 SVGIG (reference sequence). The CDR3 contains 17 residues.

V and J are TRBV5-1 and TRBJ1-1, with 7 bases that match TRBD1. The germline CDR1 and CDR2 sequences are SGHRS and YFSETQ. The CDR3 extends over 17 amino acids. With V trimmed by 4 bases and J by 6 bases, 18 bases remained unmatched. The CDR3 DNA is TGCGCCAGCAGCGCCCAGACAGGGAGGATTGGGATGGCTGAAGCTTTCTTT. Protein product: CASSAQTGRIGMAEAFF.

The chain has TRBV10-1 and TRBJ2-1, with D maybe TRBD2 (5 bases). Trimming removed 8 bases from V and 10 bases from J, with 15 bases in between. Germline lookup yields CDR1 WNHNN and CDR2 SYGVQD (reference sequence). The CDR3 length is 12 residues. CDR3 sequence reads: CASSPGSGEQFF. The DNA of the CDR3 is TGCGCCAGCTCTCCGGGGAGTGGGGAGCAGTTCTTC.

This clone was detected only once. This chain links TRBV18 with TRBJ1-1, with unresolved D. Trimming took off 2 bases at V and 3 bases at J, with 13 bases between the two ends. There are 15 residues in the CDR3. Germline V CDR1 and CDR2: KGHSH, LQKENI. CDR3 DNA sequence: TGTGCCAGCTCACCATTCGATGGACTTCACACTGAAGCTTTCTTT. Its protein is CASSPFDGLHTEAFF.

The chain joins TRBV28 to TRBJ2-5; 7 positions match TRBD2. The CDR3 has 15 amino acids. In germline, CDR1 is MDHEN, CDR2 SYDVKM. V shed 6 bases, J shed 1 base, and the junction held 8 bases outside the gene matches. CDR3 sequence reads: CASRPHLAAQETQYF. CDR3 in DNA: TGTGCCAGCAGACCACATCTAGCGGCCCAAGAGACCCAGTACTTC.

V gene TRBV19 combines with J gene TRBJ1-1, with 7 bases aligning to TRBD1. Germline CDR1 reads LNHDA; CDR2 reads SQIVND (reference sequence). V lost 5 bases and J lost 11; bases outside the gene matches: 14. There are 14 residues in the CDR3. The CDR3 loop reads CASSGRGQSPWAFF. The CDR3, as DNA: TGTGCCAGTAGTGGTAGGGGGCAGTCCCCCTGGGCTTTCTTT.

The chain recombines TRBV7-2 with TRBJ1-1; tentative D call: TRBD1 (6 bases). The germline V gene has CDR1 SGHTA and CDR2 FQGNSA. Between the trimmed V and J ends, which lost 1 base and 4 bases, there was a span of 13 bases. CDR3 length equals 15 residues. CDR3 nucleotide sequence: TGTGCCAGCAGCTTAGTAAGGGGGGGGAGCACTGAAGCTTTCTTT. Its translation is CASSLVRGGSTEAFF.

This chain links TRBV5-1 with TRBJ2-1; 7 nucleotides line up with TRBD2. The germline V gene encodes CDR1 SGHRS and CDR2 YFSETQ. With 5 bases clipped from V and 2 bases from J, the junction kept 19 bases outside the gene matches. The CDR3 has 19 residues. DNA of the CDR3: TGCGCCAGCAGTCGACCCCCTAGCGGTCCTCACAAAACCTACAATGAGCAGTTCTTC. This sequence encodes CASSRPPSGPHKTYNEQFF.

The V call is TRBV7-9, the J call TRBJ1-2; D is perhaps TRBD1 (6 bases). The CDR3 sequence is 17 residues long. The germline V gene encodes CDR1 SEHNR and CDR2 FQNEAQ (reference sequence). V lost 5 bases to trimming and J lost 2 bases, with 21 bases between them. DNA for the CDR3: TGTGCCAGCAGCCCACAGACAGGAAGGTCCCTCAACTATGGCTACACCTTC. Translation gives CASSPQTGRSLNYGYTF.

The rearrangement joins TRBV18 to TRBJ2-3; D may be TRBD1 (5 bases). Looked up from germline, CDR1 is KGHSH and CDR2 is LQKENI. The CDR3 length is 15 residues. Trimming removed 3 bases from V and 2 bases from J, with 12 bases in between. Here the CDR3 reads CASSPRDSYTDTQYF. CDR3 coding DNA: TGTGCCAGCTCACCCCGAGACAGTTACACAGATACGCAGTATTTT.

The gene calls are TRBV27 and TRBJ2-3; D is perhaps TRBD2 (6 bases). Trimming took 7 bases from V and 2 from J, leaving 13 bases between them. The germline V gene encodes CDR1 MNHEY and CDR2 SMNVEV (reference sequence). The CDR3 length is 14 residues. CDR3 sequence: CASTLRGATDTQYF. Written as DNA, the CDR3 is TGTGCCAGCACCCTGCGGGGAGCCACAGATACGCAGTATTTT.

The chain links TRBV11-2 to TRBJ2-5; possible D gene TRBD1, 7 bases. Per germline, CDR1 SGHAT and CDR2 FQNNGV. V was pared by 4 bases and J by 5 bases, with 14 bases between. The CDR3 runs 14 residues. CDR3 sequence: CASSSTRGRETQYF. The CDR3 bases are TGTGCCAGCAGCTCAACCAGGGGGAGGGAGACCCAGTACTTC. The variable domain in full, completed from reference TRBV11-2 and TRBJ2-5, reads EAGVAQSPRYKIIEKRQSVAFWCNPISGHATLYWYQQILGQGPKLLIQFQNNGVVDDSQLPKDRFSAERLKGVDSTLKIQPAKLEDSAVYLCASSSTRGRETQYFGPGTRLLVL.

In DNA form, the CDR3 reads TGTGCCAGCAGTGACCCTCGGGCTAGCGGGCACGGGGAGCTGTTTTTT. This encodes CASSDPRASGHGELFF. The chain carries TRBV25-1 and TRBJ2-2; 8 bases are shared with TRBD2. The CDR3 is 16 amino acids. Germline V gene data show CDR1 as MGHDK and CDR2 as SYGVNS. Trimming took 3 bases from V and 7 from J; bases not matched to a gene: 10.

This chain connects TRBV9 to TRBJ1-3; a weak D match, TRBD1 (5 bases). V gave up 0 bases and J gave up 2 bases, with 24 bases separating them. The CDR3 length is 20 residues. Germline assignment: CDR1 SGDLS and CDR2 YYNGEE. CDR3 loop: CASSVAAGEKGLPAGNTIYF. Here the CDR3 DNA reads TGTGCCAGCAGCGTAGCGGCGGGGGAAAAGGGGTTACCAGCTGGAAACACCATATATTTT.

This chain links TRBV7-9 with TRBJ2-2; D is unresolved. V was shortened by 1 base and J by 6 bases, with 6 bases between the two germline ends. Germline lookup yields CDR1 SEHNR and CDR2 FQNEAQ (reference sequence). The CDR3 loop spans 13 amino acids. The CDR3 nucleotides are TGTGCCAGCAGCTTAGAACCGTCCGGGGAGCTGTTTTTT. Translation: CASSLEPSGELFF. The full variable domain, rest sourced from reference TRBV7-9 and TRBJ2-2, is DTGVSQNPRHKITKRGQNVTFRCDPISEHNRLYWYRQTLGQGPEFLTYFQNEAQLEKSRLLSDRFSAERPKGSFSTLEIQRTEQGDSAMYLCASSLEPSGELFFGEGSRLTVL.

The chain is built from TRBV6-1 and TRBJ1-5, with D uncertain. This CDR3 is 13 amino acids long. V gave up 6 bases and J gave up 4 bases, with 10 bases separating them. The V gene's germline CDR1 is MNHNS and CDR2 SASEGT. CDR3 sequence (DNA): TGTGCCAGCAGGTTAGGTCCAAATCAGCCCCAGCATTTT. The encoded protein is CASRLGPNQPQHF.

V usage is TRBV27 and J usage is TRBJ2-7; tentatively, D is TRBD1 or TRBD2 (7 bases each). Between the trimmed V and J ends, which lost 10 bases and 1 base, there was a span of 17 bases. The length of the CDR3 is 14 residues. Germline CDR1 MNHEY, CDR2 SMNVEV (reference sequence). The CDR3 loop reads CATQPGGASYEQYF. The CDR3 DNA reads TGTGCCACCCAACCAGGGGGGGCGTCCTACGAGCAGTACTTC.

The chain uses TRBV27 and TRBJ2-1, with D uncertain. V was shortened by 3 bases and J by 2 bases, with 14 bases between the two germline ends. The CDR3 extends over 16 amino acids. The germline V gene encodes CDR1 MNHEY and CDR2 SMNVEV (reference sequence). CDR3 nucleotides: TGTGCCAGCAGTTTTGGCCAACCTTGGGCCTACAATGAGCAGTTCTTC. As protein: CASSFGQPWAYNEQFF.

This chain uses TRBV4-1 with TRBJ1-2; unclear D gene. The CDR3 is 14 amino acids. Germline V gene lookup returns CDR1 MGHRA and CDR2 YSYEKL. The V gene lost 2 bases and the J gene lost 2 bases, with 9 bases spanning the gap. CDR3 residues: CASSQTAQNYGYTF. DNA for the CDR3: TGCGCCAGCAGCCAAACAGCCCAAAACTATGGCTACACCTTC.